The 4 T cell receptor beta chains below all came from one sample that was sequenced in a study of cytomegalovirus exposure and HLA in healthy donors. Primers: 60 Vbeta forward and 13 Jbeta reverse. The table came from immunoSEQ multiplex PCR; TCRdb's copy has only in-frame clones and leaves some out. This sample carries 97,000 or so clones, around a tenth of them seen once, and the ten largest clones take 4.5% to 6.5%. Sequencing was performed on PBMCs. The receptor set was obtained from a man aged 45-65 years in good health and CMV-seropositive.

The genes are TRBV7-3 and TRBJ1-1, with no clear D. The CDR3 runs 13 residues. Trimming removed 6 bases at V and 1 base at J, with 9 bases between. CDR1 and CDR2 from the germline V gene are SGHTA and FQGTGA. Here the CDR3 reads CASRRGTNTEAFF. CDR3 DNA sequence: TGTGCCAGCAGACGCGGTACGAACACTGAAGCTTTCTTT.

This clone was seen a handful of times. The V gene is TRBV10-3, the J gene TRBJ2-5; 14 positions match TRBD2. V shed 3 bases, J shed 5 bases, and the junction held 8 bases outside the gene matches. The CDR3 sequence is 17 residues long. Germline V gene data show CDR1 as ENHRY and CDR2 as SYGVKD. CDR3 region: CAISDPGTSGSTETQYF. The CDR3 bases are TGTGCCATCAGTGACCCCGGGACTAGCGGGAGCACTGAGACCCAGTACTTC.

A few counts support this clone. The genes are TRBV2 and TRBJ2-4; 9 nucleotides align to TRBD2. The V gene end was trimmed by 6 bases and the J gene end by 1 base; junction bases not matched to a gene: 7. This CDR3 region has 16 residues. From germline, CDR1 is SNHLY and CDR2 FYNNEI. DNA of the CDR3: TGTGCCAGCAGCCCGGGACTAGCAGGGGCCAAAAACATTCAGTACTTC. Translating gives CASSPGLAGAKNIQYF.

This sequence joins TRBV11-2 and TRBJ2-5, with TRBD2 matching 10 bases. The length of the CDR3 is 15 residues. Germline V gives CDR1 SGHAT, CDR2 FQNNGV. Trimming removed 4 bases from V and 5 bases from J; junction bases left unmatched: 7. The CDR3, as DNA: TGTGCCAGCAGCTATCGGACAGCGGGGGGGGAGACCCAGTACTTC. Translated: CASSYRTAGGETQYF.